This is a list of T cell receptor beta chains from one sample in a study of blood T cell repertoires in COVID-19. Here immunoSEQ multiplex PCR was the method, and the copy in TCRdb shows in-frame clones only, minus some. Of 200,000 to 250,000 clones in the sample, roughly nine tenths were seen once. Sequenced input: PBMCs or T cells enriched from blood (not recorded which). The receptors were gathered from a woman in her 30s with acute COVID-19. Both conserved end residues are part of each CDR3. A D gene is named only where the DNA matches it firmly. Size is stated for part of the rows, as once, few or many counts, or as a class when the clone is expanded.

size	V	J	D	CDR3	DNA
few	TRBV6-5	TRBJ2-7	TRBD2	CASSSGVRHEQYF	TGTGCCAGCAGTAGCGGGGTCCGCCACGAGCAGTACTTC
many	TRBV11-2	TRBJ2-5	NA	CASGLGETQYF	TGTGCCAGCGGCCTCGGGGAGACCCAGTACTTC
NA	TRBV9	TRBJ2-1	NA	CASSPAAPGLSNEQFF	TGTGCCAGCAGCCCCGCTGCTCCGGGACTTAGCAATGAGCAGTTCTTC
NA	TRBV5-6	TRBJ2-5	TRBD2	CASSTRTSGTGETQYF	TGTGCCAGCAGCACAAGGACTAGCGGGACGGGAGAGACCCAGTACTTC
NA	TRBV7-9	TRBJ2-5	TRBD2	CASSDGGGTQYF	TGTGCCAGCAGCGATGGGGGGGGGACCCAGTACTTC
NA	TRBV4-3	TRBJ2-1	TRBD2	CASSLLTSGRPSSYNEQFF	TGCGCCAGCAGCCTCCTGACTAGCGGGAGACCATCCTCCTACAATGAGCAGTTCTTC
NA	TRBV2	TRBJ1-3	NA	CASSEAHSIRRPGNTIYF	TGTGCCAGCAGTGAAGCCCACTCCATACGGAGGCCCGGAAACACCATATATTTT
few	TRBV6-5	TRBJ1-6	NA	CASSRSGDSPLHF	TGTGCCAGCAGTCGGAGCGGAGATTCACCCCTCCACTTT
NA	TRBV7-9	TRBJ2-3	NA	CASSLAVDSSTDTQYF	TGTGCCAGCAGCTTAGCTGTGGACAGCAGCACAGATACGCAGTATTTT
NA	TRBV18	TRBJ2-7	TRBD1	CASSRDRASYEQYF	TGTGCCAGCTCACGCGACAGGGCCAGCTACGAGCAGTACTTC
NA	TRBV21-1	TRBJ2-5	NA	CASSGETNTSRTQYF	TGTGCCAGCAGCGGGGAGACGAATACTTCGAGGACCCAGTACTTC
once	TRBV6-1	TRBJ2-7	TRBD2	CASSEAGTTIHEQYF	TGTGCCAGCAGTGAAGCGGGGACTACCATCCACGAGCAGTACTTC
NA	TRBV28	TRBJ1-1	NA	CASSSTGPGDFLLF	TGTGCCAGCAGTTCCACAGGACCCGGCGACTTCCTCCTCTTT
NA	TRBV11-2	TRBJ2-7	NA	CASSFGDEQYF	TGTGCCAGCAGCTTCGGGGACGAGCAGTACTTC
NA	TRBV9	TRBJ1-1	NA	CASSGTAGVGEAFF	TGTGCCAGCAGCGGCACCGCAGGGGTAGGCGAAGCTTTCTTT
NA	TRBV7-9	TRBJ1-3	NA	CASSFSTAPDSGNTIYF	TGTGCCAGCAGCTTTTCGACAGCACCAGACTCTGGAAACACCATATATTTT
once	TRBV5-5	TRBJ1-1	NA	CASSLEGVNTEAFF	TGTGCCAGCAGCTTGGAGGGGGTGAACACTGAAGCTTTCTTT
NA	TRBV21-1	TRBJ2-7	NA	CASSKGSTSGTYEQYF	TGTGCCAGCAGCAAAGGCTCGACTAGCGGGACCTACGAGCAGTACTTC
NA	TRBV7-3	TRBJ2-3	TRBD2	CASSQERLAGADTQYF	TGTGCCAGCAGCCAGGAACGACTAGCGGGAGCAGATACGCAGTATTTT
NA	TRBV5-1	TRBJ2-4	NA	CASSEGVEAKNIQYF	TGCGCCAGCAGCGAGGGGGTGGAAGCCAAAAACATTCAGTACTTC
NA	TRBV6-4	TRBJ2-1	TRBD2	CASSESGSFPGNEQFF	TGTGCCAGCAGTGAGAGCGGGAGTTTTCCTGGTAATGAGCAGTTCTTC
NA	TRBV30	TRBJ1-4	TRBD1	CAWSRQGEKLFF	TGTGCCTGGAGTCGACAGGGGGAAAAACTGTTTTTT
NA	TRBV11-3	TRBJ2-7	TRBD1	CASSQGDRDYEQYF	TGTGCCAGCAGCCAGGGGGACAGGGATTACGAGCAGTACTTC
NA	TRBV7-8	TRBJ2-5	TRBD2	CASTLTSGLQETQYF	TGTGCCAGCACCTTGACTAGCGGGCTACAAGAGACCCAGTACTTC
NA	TRBV5-6	TRBJ2-2	NA	CASSLLQLSNTGELFF	TGTGCCAGCAGCCTCCTACAGTTATCGAACACCGGGGAGCTGTTTTTT
NA	TRBV7-6	TRBJ2-5	TRBD2	CASSLARRGRIAGAQETQYF	TGTGCCAGCAGCTTAGCGCGAAGGGGGAGAATAGCGGGGGCACAAGAGACCCAGTACTTC
NA	TRBV7-9	TRBJ2-7	TRBD1	CASSQTTGDSYEQYF	TGTGCCAGCAGCCAGACGACAGGGGACTCCTACGAGCAGTACTTC
NA	TRBV28	TRBJ1-5	TRBD1	CASRGTGGSNQPQHF	TGTGCCAGCAGGGGGACAGGGGGAAGCAATCAGCCCCAGCATTTT
NA	TRBV12-5	TRBJ2-2	TRBD1	CASGFDTRDRDNTGELFF	TGTGCTAGTGGTTTTGACACCCGGGACAGGGATAACACCGGGGAGCTGTTTTTT
NA	TRBV24-1	TRBJ2-2	TRBD1	CASGQGRTGELFF	TGTGCCTCCGGACAGGGGAGGACCGGGGAGCTGTTTTTT
NA	TRBV18	TRBJ1-5	NA	CASSPGPGSNQPQHF	TGTGCCAGCTCGCCCGGTCCGGGGAGCAATCAGCCCCAGCATTTT
NA	TRBV27	TRBJ2-1	TRBD2	CASSSWTSGANNEQFF	TGTGCCAGCAGTTCTTGGACTAGCGGGGCCAACAATGAGCAGTTCTTC
NA	TRBV7-9	TRBJ2-7	NA	CASSPERGGYEQYF	TGTGCCAGCAGCCCCGAGAGGGGGGGCTACGAGCAGTACTTC
NA	TRBV28	TRBJ1-2	TRBD1	CASRKTGTNYGYTF	TGTGCCAGCAGGAAGACAGGGACTAACTATGGCTACACCTTC
NA	TRBV10-3	TRBJ2-1	TRBD2	CAISSQALGGDEQFF	TGTGCCATCAGCTCCCAGGCCCTCGGGGGGGATGAGCAGTTCTTC
NA	TRBV28	TRBJ1-1	NA	CASSTPGYNTEAFF	TGTGCCAGCAGTACTCCAGGGTACAACACTGAAGCTTTCTTT
NA	TRBV6-5	TRBJ1-1	NA	CASSSITRGDTEAFF	TGTGCCAGCAGCTCCATCACCCGGGGGGACACTGAAGCTTTCTTT
NA	TRBV28	TRBJ1-2	TRBD1	CASKLFGTGGDYGYTF	TGTGCCAGCAAACTATTCGGGACAGGGGGCGACTATGGCTACACCTTC
NA	TRBV12-5	TRBJ1-4	TRBD1	CASGLPGQNNEKLFF	TGTGCTAGTGGTTTGCCGGGACAGAATAATGAAAAACTGTTTTTT
NA	TRBV29-1	TRBJ1-2	TRBD1	CSGRTGAYGYTF	TGCAGCGGGCGGACAGGGGCCTATGGCTACACCTTC
NA	TRBV30	TRBJ1-1	NA	CAWSVLQNTEAFF	TGTGCCTGGAGTGTACTGCAGAACACTGAAGCTTTCTTT
NA	TRBV28	TRBJ1-5	NA	CASRNGGSNQPQHF	TGTGCCAGCAGGAACGGGGGAAGCAATCAGCCCCAGCATTTT
NA	TRBV23-1	TRBJ2-3	TRBD2	CASSQSGGSNGTDTQYF	TGCGCCAGCAGTCAATCGGGAGGGAGTAATGGGACAGATACGCAGTATTTT
NA	TRBV10-3	TRBJ2-1	NA	CATQPPGEEQFF	TGTGCCACCCAGCCCCCCGGGGAAGAGCAGTTCTTC
NA	TRBV6-6	TRBJ2-2	TRBD2	CASSRSGVTTGELFF	TGTGCCAGCAGCCGGAGCGGGGTGACCACCGGGGAGCTGTTTTTT
NA	TRBV6-1	TRBJ2-7	TRBD2	CASSGAGSIYYEQYF	TGTGCCAGCAGTGGAGCGGGGAGCATCTACTACGAGCAGTACTTC
few	TRBV6-5	TRBJ1-1	NA	CASSYSLGTEAFF	TGTGCCAGCAGTTACTCCCTAGGCACTGAAGCTTTCTTT
once	TRBV4-3	TRBJ2-7	TRBD1	CASSIGTGSEYEQYF	TGCGCCAGCAGCATAGGGACAGGGTCAGAATACGAGCAGTACTTC
once	TRBV2	TRBJ2-1	TRBD2	CASSDGLAAYNEQFF	TGTGCCAGCAGTGATGGTCTAGCGGCCTACAATGAGCAGTTCTTC
NA	TRBV2	TRBJ2-2	TRBD1	CASRLQGAGTGELFF	TGTGCCAGCAGGTTACAGGGGGCAGGAACCGGGGAGCTGTTTTTT
NA	TRBV28	TRBJ2-7	NA	CASSLLYRYEQYF	TGTGCCAGCAGTCTACTCTACAGATACGAGCAGTACTTC
NA	TRBV29-1	TRBJ2-1	NA	CSAVVSSYNEQFF	TGCAGCGCCGTTGTGAGCTCCTACAATGAGCAGTTCTTC
NA	TRBV5-1	TRBJ1-3	NA	CASSLMGGPGNTIYF	TGCGCCAGCAGCCTGATGGGGGGACCTGGAAACACCATATATTTT
NA	TRBV10-3	TRBJ2-2	NA	CAISVGVRGSGGELFF	TGTGCCATCAGTGTTGGAGTGCGGGGCTCGGGCGGGGAGCTGTTTTTT
NA	TRBV30	TRBJ1-5	TRBD1	CAWSAGTGVSQPQHF	TGTGCCTGGAGTGCCGGGACAGGGGTAAGTCAGCCCCAGCATTTT
NA	TRBV6-5	TRBJ1-5	TRBD1	CASSPGQGGFQPQHF	TGTGCCAGCAGCCCGGGACAGGGCGGGTTTCAGCCCCAGCATTTT
NA	TRBV7-2	TRBJ2-3	NA	CASSLGRWPASTDTQYF	TGTGCCAGCAGCTTAGGGCGGTGGCCGGCTAGCACAGATACGCAGTATTTT
NA	TRBV5-1	TRBJ1-2	TRBD1	CASSLEGTGKVSGYTF	TGCGCCAGCAGCTTGGAGGGGACAGGAAAAGTGAGTGGCTACACCTTC
NA	TRBV2	TRBJ2-2	NA	CASRGRQEQNTGELFF	TGTGCCAGCAGGGGGAGACAGGAACAGAACACCGGGGAGCTGTTTTTT
NA	TRBV10-1	TRBJ2-7	TRBD2	CASSPSGGSLYEQYF	TGCGCCAGCAGTCCCAGCGGGGGAAGTCTGTACGAGCAGTACTTC